The 17 T cell receptor beta chains given below trace back to one sample, sequenced in a study of cytomegalovirus exposure and HLA in healthy donors. The PCR contained 60 Vbeta and 13 Jbeta primers. Profiled with immunoSEQ multiplex PCR; TCRdb holds only in-frame clones, not every one. The table has 160,000 or so clones, roughly 76% seen once. Specimen: PBMCs. The receptor set was obtained from a woman between 18 and 29 years old in good health and CMV-seropositive.

A single count supports this clone. The chain couples TRBV2 to TRBJ1-4, with no clear D. This CDR3 spans 14 amino acids. CDR1 and CDR2 from the germline V gene are SNHLY and FYNNEI. Trimming removed 2 bases at V and 7 bases at J, with 11 bases between. The CDR3 loop reads CASSEWRSGEKLFF. As DNA, the CDR3 is TGTGCCAGCAGTGAATGGAGGTCGGGTGAAAAACTGTTTTTT.

V gene TRBV5-6 combines with J gene TRBJ1-6, with 9 bases identical to TRBD1. Germline assignment: CDR1 SGHDT and CDR2 YYEEEE. The junction had 5 bases not matched to a gene; V was cut back by 3 bases and J by 10 bases. CDR3 length: 14 amino acids. The CDR3 DNA reads as TGTGCCAGCAGCTCCGGACAGGGGAGATCACCCCTCCACTTT. Translating gives CASSSGQGRSPLHF. The full variable domain, with the rest looked up from reference TRBV5-6 and TRBJ1-6, is DAGVTQSPTHLIKTRGQQVTLRCSPKSGHDTVSWYQQALGQGPQFIFQYYEEEERQRGNFPDRFSGHQFPNYSSELNVNALLLGDSALYLCASSSGQGRSPLHFGNGTRLTVT.

The J gene is TRBJ2-7, the V gene TRBV29-1; 11 positions match TRBD2. The CDR3 covers 14 residues. V trimming: 6 bases; J trimming: 3 bases; junction bases outside the gene matches: 7. Germline CDR1 and CDR2: SQVTM and ANQGSEA. The DNA of the CDR3 is TGCAGCGTCGAGACTAGCGGGGAGAACTACGAGCAGTACTTC. Translation gives CSVETSGENYEQYF.

The count of this clone is one. V gene TRBV2 combines with J gene TRBJ2-1, with 12 bases lining up with TRBD2. The germline V gene has CDR1 SNHLY and CDR2 FYNNEI. This CDR3 has 15 residues. With 8 bases clipped from V and 10 bases from J, the junction kept 12 bases outside the gene matches. The CDR3 loop reads CASQTSGGSPEEQFF. CDR3 in DNA: TGTGCCAGCCAAACTAGCGGGGGGTCCCCGGAGGAGCAGTTCTTC.

This chain joins TRBV7-9 and TRBJ1-5; tentatively, D is TRBD1 (5 bases). CDR1 and CDR2 from the germline V gene are SEHNR and FQNEAQ (reference sequence). V lost 7 bases, J lost 0 bases, and 16 bases lay in between. CDR3 length: 16 residues. The CDR3 bases are TGTGCCAGCACCCCCACGGGGGTTTATAGCAATCAGCCCCAGCATTTT. Its protein is CASTPTGVYSNQPQHF.

The chain is built from TRBV7-6 and TRBJ2-1; 12 bases are a match to TRBD2. CDR3 length: 17 amino acids. Germline V CDR1 and CDR2: SGHVS, FNYEAQ. V dropped 1 base and J dropped 4; count of bases not matched to a gene: 5. The CDR3 spells CASSLELGLAGYNEQFF. DNA of the CDR3: TGTGCCAGCAGCTTAGAGCTGGGACTAGCGGGTTACAATGAGCAGTTCTTC. Variable domain in full (rest from reference TRBV7-6 and TRBJ2-1): GAGVSQSPRYKVTKRGQDVALRCDPISGHVSLYWYRQALGQGPEFLTYFNYEAQQDKSGLPNDRFSAERPEGSISTLTIQRTEQRDSAMYRCASSLELGLAGYNEQFFGPGTRLTVL.

In this sample, this clone turned up a few times. V gene TRBV18 combines with J gene TRBJ2-4, with 9 bases that match TRBD1. The junction had 4 bases not matched to a gene; V was cut back by 5 bases and J by 2 bases. The CDR3 consists of 15 residues. CDR1 is KGHSH and CDR2 is LQKENI in the germline V gene. The CDR3 loop reads CASSRTGDPKNIQYF. As DNA, the CDR3 is TGTGCCAGCTCAAGGACAGGGGACCCCAAAAACATTCAGTACTTC.

The CDR3 spells CASSPGERAIDTQYF. DNA of the CDR3: TGCGCCAGCAGCCCTGGAGAGCGGGCCATAGATACGCAGTATTTT. The gene calls are TRBV4-1 and TRBJ2-3; D is possibly TRBD2 (6 bases). This CDR3 has 15 residues. V was shortened by 4 bases and J by 5 bases, with 16 bases between the two germline ends. From germline, CDR1 is MGHRA and CDR2 YSYEKL.

V and J are TRBV6-5 and TRBJ2-3, with D perhaps TRBD2 (5 bases). The CDR3 sequence is 13 residues long. The germline V gene has CDR1 MNHEY and CDR2 SVGAGI. V gave up 6 bases and J gave up 10 bases, with 17 bases separating them. This CDR3 reads CASRSMRQAAQYF. CDR3 nucleotide sequence: TGTGCCAGCAGGTCAATGAGGCAAGCGGCGCAGTATTTT.

The chain employs TRBV4-1 and TRBJ2-2, with 7 bases lining up with TRBD1. Trimming took 3 bases from V and 5 from J; bases not matched to a gene: 3. The germline V gene encodes CDR1 MGHRA and CDR2 YSYEKL. The CDR3 runs to 14 residues. The CDR3 sequence is CASSQRQGTGELFF. CDR3 sequence (DNA): TGCGCCAGCAGCCAGAGACAGGGAACCGGGGAGCTGTTTTTT.

Only a few counts were recorded for this clone. The chain recombines TRBV6-5 with TRBJ1-2, with TRBD1 matching over 12 bases. V shed 10 bases, J shed 7 bases, and the junction held 7 bases outside the gene matches. This CDR3 region has 13 residues. Germline values: CDR1 MNHEY, CDR2 SVGAGI. CDR3 sequence (DNA): TGTGCCACACAGGGACAGGGGGCGTTTGGCTACACCTTC. Its protein product is CATQGQGAFGYTF.

This chain uses TRBV5-6 with TRBJ2-3; D uncertain. The germline V and J ends were trimmed by 3 bases and 2 bases, with 7 bases remaining between them. CDR1 is SGHDT and CDR2 is YYEEEE in the germline V gene. The CDR3 loop spans 13 amino acids. The CDR3 bases are TGTGCCAGCAGCTCATACTTCACAGATACGCAGTATTTT. Its protein is CASSSYFTDTQYF.

This clone has more than one count but fewer than ten. This chain uses TRBV30 with TRBJ1-2; weak D call: TRBD1 (5 bases). Trimming removed 7 bases from V and 8 bases from J, with 17 bases in between. Germline V CDR1 and CDR2: GTSNPN, SVGIG (reference sequence). The CDR3 has 12 amino acids. The CDR3 spells CASPAGTYGYTF. The CDR3 coding sequence is TGTGCCTCCCCGGCAGGGACTTACGGCTACACCTTC.

CDR3 amino acids: CASSLQGYTYEQYF. The CDR3 nucleotides read TGTGCCAGCAGTCTACAGGGGTATACCTACGAGCAGTACTTC. The V call is TRBV6-5, the J call TRBJ2-7, with 7 bases that match TRBD1. With V trimmed by 5 bases and J by 2 bases, 6 bases remained unmatched. Germline V gives CDR1 MNHEY, CDR2 SVGAGI. CDR3 size: 14 residues.

The genes are TRBV6-5 and TRBJ2-3; 7 bases map to TRBD2. CDR1 MNHEY and CDR2 SVGAGI come from the germline V gene. CDR3 size: 14 residues. V lost 5 bases, J lost 13 bases, and 15 bases stayed unmatched. The CDR3 region is CASSDLGGEFSEYF. Here the CDR3 DNA reads TGTGCCAGCAGTGACCTGGGGGGGGAGTTTTCCGAGTATTTT.

The chain has TRBV7-9 and TRBJ1-4; no clear D gene. Germline V lookup: CDR1 SEHNR, CDR2 FQNEAQ (reference sequence). The CDR3 contains 17 residues. Deletions cut 0 bases from V and 3 bases from J, with 14 bases between. The CDR3 protein is CASSLASGIGPNEKLFF. DNA for the CDR3: TGTGCCAGCAGCTTAGCCTCCGGGATAGGCCCTAATGAAAAACTGTTTTTT.

This clone was counted many times. V gene TRBV7-9 combines with J gene TRBJ1-5; D gene unclear. The CDR3 sequence is 15 residues long. Per the germline V gene, CDR1 is SEHNR and CDR2 is FQNEAQ (reference sequence). Trimming stripped 5 bases from V and 2 bases from J, with 13 bases between. The chain's CDR3 is CASSQEGRGNQPQHF. The CDR3 bases are TGTGCCAGCAGCCAAGAGGGAAGAGGCAATCAGCCCCAGCATTTT.